This record covers a single T cell receptor beta chain. Its antigen is not known. The germline gives CDR1 SNHLY, CDR2 FYNNEI. The CDR3 is 13 amino acids. Trimming took 9 bases from V and 2 from J, leaving 13 bases between them. The source of the sample is a study of breast tumors, draining lymph nodes, adjacent tissues. Overall study results and limits: Data only fit, rather than demonstrated, lymph node origin of most tumor T cells. Luminal-like breast cancer showed significantly greater tumor-nontumor repertoire similarity than basal-like breast cancer did. Tumor TCR diversity was below lymph nodes but above nontumor tissue. Most tumor T cells seemingly derive from lymph node, then expand in tumor.

Via MiXCR, TCRdb re-called the multiplex PCR reads, giving one row per CDR3 protein. The sample holds fewer than 25,000 distinct CDR3 sequences, about two thirds seen once. Sequenced sample: tumor-adjacent breast tissue. This clonotype was sampled from a female donor with breast cancer. Some clones in this sample may be carry-over from other donors' samples. J is TRBJ1-2 and V is TRBV2; possible D gene TRBD1, 5 bases. The DNA for the CDR3 is TGTGCCAGACGCGGGGGTTCGAACTATGGCTACACCTTC. It is translated as CARRGGSNYGYTF.